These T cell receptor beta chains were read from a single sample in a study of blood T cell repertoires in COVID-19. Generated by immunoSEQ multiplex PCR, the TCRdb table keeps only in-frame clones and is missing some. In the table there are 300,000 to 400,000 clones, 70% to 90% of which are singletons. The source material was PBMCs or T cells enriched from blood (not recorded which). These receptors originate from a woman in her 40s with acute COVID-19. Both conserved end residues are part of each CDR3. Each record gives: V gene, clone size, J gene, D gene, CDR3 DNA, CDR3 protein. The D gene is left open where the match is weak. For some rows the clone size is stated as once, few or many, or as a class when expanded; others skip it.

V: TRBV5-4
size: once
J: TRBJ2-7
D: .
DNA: TGTGCCAGCAGCCCCGAGGCACCAAACTACGAGCAGTACTTC
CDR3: CASSPEAPNYEQYF

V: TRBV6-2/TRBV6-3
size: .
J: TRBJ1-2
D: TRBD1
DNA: TGTGCCAGCAGTTACCCAGTGGGGGACAGTTATAGGGTCTATGGCTACACCTTC
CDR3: CASSYPVGDSYRVYGYTF

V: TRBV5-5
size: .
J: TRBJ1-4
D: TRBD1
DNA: TGTGCCAGCAGCTCACTAAGACAGGGGGCTGGTAATGAAAAACTGTTTTTT
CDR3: CASSSLRQGAGNEKLFF

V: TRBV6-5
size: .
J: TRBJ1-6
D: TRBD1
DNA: TGTGCCAGCAGTTACATCAGGGGGGAATCACCCCTCCACTTT
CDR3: CASSYIRGESPLHF

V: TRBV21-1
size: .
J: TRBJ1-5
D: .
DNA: TGTGCCAGCAGCAAAGTTAGGCGGGGACAGAGACAAAATCAGCCCCAGCATTTT
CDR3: CASSKVRRGQRQNQPQHF

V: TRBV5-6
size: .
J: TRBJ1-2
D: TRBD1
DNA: TGTGCCAGCAGCTTGACGGCAGGGGGTAACTATGGCTACACCTTC
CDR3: CASSLTAGGNYGYTF

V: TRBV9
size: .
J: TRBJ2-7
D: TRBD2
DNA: TGTGCCAGCAGCGCGGGGACTAATCTCTACGAGCAGTACTTC
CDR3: CASSAGTNLYEQYF

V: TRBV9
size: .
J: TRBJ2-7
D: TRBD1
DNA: TGTGCCAGCAGCGTATGGGACAGGGGCGGGGAGCAGTACTTC
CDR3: CASSVWDRGGEQYF

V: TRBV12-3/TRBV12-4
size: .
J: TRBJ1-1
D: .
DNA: TGTGCCAGCAGTTTACTACAGAACGACGCTTTCTTT
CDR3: CASSLLQNDAFF

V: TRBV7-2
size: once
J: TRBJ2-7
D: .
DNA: TGTGCCAGCAGCTTACTGAGGTCGACGAACTACGAGCAGTACTTC
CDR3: CASSLLRSTNYEQYF

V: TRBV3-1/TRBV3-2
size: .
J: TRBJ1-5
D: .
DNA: TGTGCCAGCAGCCAGGGGGCGGGGGGACAGCCCCAGCATTTT
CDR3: CASSQGAGGQPQHF

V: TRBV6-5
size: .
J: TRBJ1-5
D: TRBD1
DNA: TGTGCCAGCAGAGGAGCTGGACAGGGGAGTCAGCCCCAGCATTTT
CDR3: CASRGAGQGSQPQHF

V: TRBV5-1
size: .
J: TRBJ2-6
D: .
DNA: TGCGCCAGCAGCGCGAGCTCTGGGGCCAACGTCCTGACTTTC
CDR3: CASSASSGANVLTF

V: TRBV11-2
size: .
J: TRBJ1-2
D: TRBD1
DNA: TGTGCTATCGACAGGGGCCCGGCCTTAGCTAACTATGGCTACACCTTC
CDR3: CAIDRGPALANYGYTF

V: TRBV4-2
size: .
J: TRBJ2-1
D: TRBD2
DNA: TGTGCCAGCAGCCAAGGAGGGGCTAGCGGACACAATGAGCAGTTCTTC
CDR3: CASSQGGASGHNEQFF

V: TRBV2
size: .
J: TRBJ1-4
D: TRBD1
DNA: TGTGCCAGCCGGAGAGACAGGGGCCGGAATGAAAAACTGTTTTTT
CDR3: CASRRDRGRNEKLFF

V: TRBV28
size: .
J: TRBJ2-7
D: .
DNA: TGTGCCAGCAGTTTGCGAACCCCCTACGAGCAGTACTTC
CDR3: CASSLRTPYEQYF

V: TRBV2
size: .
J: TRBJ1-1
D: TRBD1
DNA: TGTGCCAGCGGGTTGGGACAGATGAACACTGAAGCTTTCTTT
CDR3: CASGLGQMNTEAFF

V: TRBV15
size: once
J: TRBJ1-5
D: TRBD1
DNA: TGTGCCACCAGCCCGCGCCTTGGGACAGGGGGTAAGACCAATCAGCCCCAGCATTTT
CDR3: CATSPRLGTGGKTNQPQHF

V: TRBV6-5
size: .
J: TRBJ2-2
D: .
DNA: TGTGCCAGCAGCTTAAGTCACTCCACCGGGGAGCTGTTTTTT
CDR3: CASSLSHSTGELFF

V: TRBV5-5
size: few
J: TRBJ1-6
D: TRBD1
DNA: TGTGCCAGCAGCTTATGGGGGACAGACTATAATTCACCCCTCCACTTT
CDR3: CASSLWGTDYNSPLHF

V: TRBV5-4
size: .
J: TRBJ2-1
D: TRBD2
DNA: TGTGCCAGCAGCTTGGCCGGTTATAGCGGGGCCTACTACAATGAGCAGTTCTTC
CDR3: CASSLAGYSGAYYNEQFF

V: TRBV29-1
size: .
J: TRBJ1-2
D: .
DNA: TGCAGCGTTGAACGGGGGGACTATGGCTACACCTTC
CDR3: CSVERGDYGYTF

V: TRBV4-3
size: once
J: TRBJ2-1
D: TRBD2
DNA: TGCGCCAGCAGCCAAGTTCTAGCGGGGGCTAACAATGAGCAGTTCTTC
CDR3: CASSQVLAGANNEQFF

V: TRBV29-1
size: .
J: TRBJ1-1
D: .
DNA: TGCAGCGTTGAGGGGCAGGGGCGCACTGAAGCTTTCTTT
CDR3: CSVEGQGRTEAFF

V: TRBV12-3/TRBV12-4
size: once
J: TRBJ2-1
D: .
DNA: TGTGCCAGCAGTTCCTTTAATGAGCAGTTCTTC
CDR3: CASSSFNEQFF

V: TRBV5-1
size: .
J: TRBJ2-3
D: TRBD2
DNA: TGCGCCAGCAGACTAGCGGAAAAGGCCACAGATACGCAGTATTTT
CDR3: CASRLAEKATDTQYF

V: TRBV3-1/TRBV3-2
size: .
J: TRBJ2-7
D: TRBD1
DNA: TGTGCCAGCAGCCAAGCCACCGGGACAGGACCCTCCTACGAGCAGTACTTC
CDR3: CASSQATGTGPSYEQYF

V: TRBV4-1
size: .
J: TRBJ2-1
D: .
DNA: TGCGCCAGCAGCCAAGAAGAAACAGGGAGCTCCTACAATGAGCAGTTCTTC
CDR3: CASSQEETGSSYNEQFF

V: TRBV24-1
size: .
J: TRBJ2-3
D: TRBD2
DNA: TGTGCCACCAGTGATTCGGGGGGTACGCAGTATTTT
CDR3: CATSDSGGTQYF

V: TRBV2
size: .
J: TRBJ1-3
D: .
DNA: TGTGCCAGCACAGGGATCCTCTCTGGAAACACCATATATTTT
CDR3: CASTGILSGNTIYF

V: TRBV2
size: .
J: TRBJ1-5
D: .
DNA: TGTGCCAGCAGTGCCAGGGCAAATCAGCCCCAGCATTTT
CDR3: CASSARANQPQHF

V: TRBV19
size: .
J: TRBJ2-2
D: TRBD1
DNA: TGTGCCTCCCTCTCCGGGACAGGGTACACCGGGGAGCTGTTTTTT
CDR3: CASLSGTGYTGELFF

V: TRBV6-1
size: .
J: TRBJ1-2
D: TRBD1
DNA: TGTGCCAGCAGTGAGAGACAGGGCGCAACACTCCGTGGCTACACCTTC
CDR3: CASSERQGATLRGYTF

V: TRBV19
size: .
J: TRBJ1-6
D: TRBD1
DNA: TGTGCCAGTAGTAGACGGGACAGCTTTAATTCACCCCTCCACTTT
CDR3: CASSRRDSFNSPLHF

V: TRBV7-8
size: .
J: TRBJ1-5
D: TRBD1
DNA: TGTGCCAGCAGCTTAAGGCGGGGGAACACGGGAGACAGGGGAAGTCAGCCCCAGCATTTT
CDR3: CASSLRRGNTGDRGSQPQHF

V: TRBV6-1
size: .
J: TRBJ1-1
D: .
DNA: TGTGCCAGCAGTGATGCGGGGTGGGCTTTCTTT
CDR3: CASSDAGWAFF

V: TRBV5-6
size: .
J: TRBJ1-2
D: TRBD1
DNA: TGTGCCAGCAGCTTGGCCCTAGTACAGGGGGCAAGCTATGGCTACACCTTC
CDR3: CASSLALVQGASYGYTF

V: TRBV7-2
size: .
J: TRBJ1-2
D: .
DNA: TGTGCCAGCAGCTTAGGGATGAGGCCTAACTATGGCTACACCTTC
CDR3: CASSLGMRPNYGYTF

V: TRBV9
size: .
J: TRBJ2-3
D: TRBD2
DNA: TGTGCCAGCAGCGTAATGCCGGGAGGGCCCACAGATACGCAGTATTTT
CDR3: CASSVMPGGPTDTQYF

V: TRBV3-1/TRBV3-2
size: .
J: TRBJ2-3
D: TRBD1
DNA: TGTGCCAGCAGCCCCCGGGACAGGGGCACAGATACGCAGTATTTT
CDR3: CASSPRDRGTDTQYF

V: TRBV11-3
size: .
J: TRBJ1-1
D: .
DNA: TGTGCCAGCAGCATAAACTCGAGGGGGTGGAACACTGAAGCTTTCTTT
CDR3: CASSINSRGWNTEAFF

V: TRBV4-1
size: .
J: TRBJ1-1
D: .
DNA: TGCGCCAGCAGCCAAGGGGGCGGGAACACTGAAGCTTTCTTT
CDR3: CASSQGGGNTEAFF

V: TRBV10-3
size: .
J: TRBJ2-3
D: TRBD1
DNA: TGTGCCATCAGTGAGTCGATGCTCCGGGACAGGGGGCCCGATACGCAGTATTTT
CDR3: CAISESMLRDRGPDTQYF

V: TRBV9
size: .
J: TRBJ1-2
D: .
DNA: TGTGCCAGCAGCGTAGACGGTGCGGGGAGCTATGGCTACACCTTC
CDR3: CASSVDGAGSYGYTF

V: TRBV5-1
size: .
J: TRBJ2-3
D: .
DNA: TGCGCCAGCAGCTTTCGCGGGGGCGCCGGAGATACGCAGTATTTT
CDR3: CASSFRGGAGDTQYF

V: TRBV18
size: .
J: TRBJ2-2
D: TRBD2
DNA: TGTGCCAGCTCATCCCGGACTAGCGGGGGTACGGACACCGGGGAGCTGTTTTTT
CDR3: CASSSRTSGGTDTGELFF

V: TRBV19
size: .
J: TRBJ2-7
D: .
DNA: TGTGCCAGTAGTGTCGCTCGTGGGGACACTTACTCCTACGAGCAGTACTTC
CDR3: CASSVARGDTYSYEQYF

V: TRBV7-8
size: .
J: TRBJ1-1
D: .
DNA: TGTGCCAGCAGCCACATAACTGAAGCTTTCTTT
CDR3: CASSHITEAFF

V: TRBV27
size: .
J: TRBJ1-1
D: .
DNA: TGTGCCAGCACCTTTTCTCGGGGGACTGAAGCTTTCTTT
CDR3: CASTFSRGTEAFF

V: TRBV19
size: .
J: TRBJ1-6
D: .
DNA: TGTGCCAGTAGTATTAGTTATGGCAGGGCAGGGAATTCACCCCTCCACTTT
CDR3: CASSISYGRAGNSPLHF

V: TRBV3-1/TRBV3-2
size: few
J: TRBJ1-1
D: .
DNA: TGTGCCAGCAGCCAAGTCTGTGGAGACACTGAAGCTTTCTTT
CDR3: CASSQVCGDTEAFF